The 25 T cell receptor beta chains given below trace back to one sample, sequenced in a study of cytomegalovirus exposure and HLA in healthy donors. The PCR was carried out with 60 Vbeta primers and 13 Jbeta primers. The table came from immunoSEQ multiplex PCR; TCRdb's copy has only in-frame clones and leaves some out. The sample has about 200,000 clones, about 13% seen once. Sequenced input: PBMCs. The receptors here all came from a man in his fifties or sixties in good health and CMV-seropositive.

In this sample, this clone turned up a few times. The chain couples TRBV18 to TRBJ2-1, with 12 positions matching TRBD2. The CDR3 sequence is 16 residues long. V lost 3 bases and J lost 7; bases outside the gene matches: 7. CDR1 and CDR2 (germline): KGHSH, LQKENI. The CDR3 region is CASSPTLAGGQNEQFF. CDR3 DNA sequence: TGTGCCAGCTCACCGACTCTAGCGGGGGGGCAAAATGAGCAGTTCTTC.

This clone has only a few counts. This chain connects TRBV7-9 to TRBJ1-4, with D perhaps TRBD1 (6 bases). CDR3 length: 18 residues. Germline CDR1 is SEHNR and CDR2 is FQNEAQ (reference sequence). V was clipped by 5 bases and J by 6 bases, with 25 bases between them. The CDR3 reads CASSLRTGAGAKDEKLFF. Written as DNA, the CDR3 is TGTGCCAGCAGCCTCAGAACGGGCGCAGGGGCGAAAGATGAAAAACTGTTTTTT. The whole variable domain, filled in from reference TRBV7-9 and TRBJ1-4, reads DTGVSQNPRHKITKRGQNVTFRCDPISEHNRLYWYRQTLGQGPEFLTYFQNEAQLEKSRLLSDRFSAERPKGSFSTLEIQRTEQGDSAMYLCASSLRTGAGAKDEKLFFGSGTQLSVL.

The chain combines TRBV6-5 with TRBJ2-7; TRBD1 matches at 7 bases. The CDR3 runs 13 residues. After removal of 6 bases from V and 7 bases from J, the junction contained 9 bases not matched to a gene. Germline V CDR1 and CDR2: MNHEY, SVGAGI. Written as DNA, the CDR3 is TGTGCCAGCAGCGACAGGGCGGTGGGGGAGCAGTACTTC. Its translation is CASSDRAVGEQYF.

This clone was seen more than once but under ten times. CDR3 DNA sequence: TGCGCCAGCAGCCTAAACGAGAACAGGCCGGACACTGAAGCTTTCTTT. The encoded protein is CASSLNENRPDTEAFF. The chain links TRBV4-1 to TRBJ1-1; TRBD1 might be the D (5 bases). The ends were cut back, 4 bases at V and 3 bases at J, with 18 bases in the middle. CDR1 and CDR2 (germline): MGHRA, YSYEKL. This CDR3 spans 16 amino acids.

In this sample, this clone turned up a few times. This chain joins TRBV28 and TRBJ1-2; 9 bases align to TRBD1. CDR1 is MDHEN and CDR2 is SYDVKM in the germline V gene. The trim removed 4 bases at V and 8 bases at J, leaving 14 bases unmatched. The CDR3 sequence is 16 residues long. The CDR3 sequence is CASSSRGTGSPGGYTF. CDR3 nucleotides: TGTGCCAGCAGTTCCAGGGGGACAGGGTCGCCGGGGGGCTACACCTTC.

This clone was seen a handful of times. The chain couples TRBV5-4 to TRBJ1-1; a possible D gene is TRBD1 (6 bases). The CDR3 spans 16 residues. The germline V gene encodes CDR1 SGHNT and CDR2 YYREEE (reference sequence). V lost 3 bases and J lost 4, with 19 bases in between. CDR3 protein: CASSWGGPIRTTEAFF. The CDR3, as DNA: TGTGCCAGCAGCTGGGGGGGCCCAATAAGGACCACTGAAGCTTTCTTT.

This clone has a handful of counts. The J gene is TRBJ1-4, the V gene TRBV6-5, with D perhaps TRBD1 (5 bases). Trimming removed 6 bases from V and 10 bases from J, with 15 bases in between. Germline V gene lookup returns CDR1 MNHEY and CDR2 SVGAGI. There are 13 residues in the CDR3. The CDR3 DNA reads TGTGCCAGCAGCCAGGGAATTGACGGAAAACTGTTTTTT. Its protein is CASSQGIDGKLFF.

This clone has a handful of counts. This chain links TRBV2 with TRBJ2-3; 7 bases are a match to TRBD1. CDR3 size: 22 residues. Germline CDR1 reads SNHLY; CDR2 reads FYNNEI. V shed 6 bases and J 0 bases; nucleotides not matched to a gene: 27. The CDR3: CASSPLAITNTGQRTSTDTQYF. CDR3 nucleotide sequence: TGTGCCAGCAGCCCTCTGGCCATAACAAACACGGGACAGCGAACTAGCACAGATACGCAGTATTTT.

This chain links TRBV9 with TRBJ2-6; 10 positions match TRBD1. The CDR3 totals 17 residues. V gave up 2 bases and J gave up 2 bases; unmatched junction bases: 4. The germline gives CDR1 SGDLS, CDR2 YYNGEE. The CDR3 DNA sequence: TGTGCCAGCAGCGTGGACAGGGGGAACGCTGGGGCCAACGTCCTGACTTTC. Encoded protein: CASSVDRGNAGANVLTF.

This clone was detected only a few times. The chain links TRBV5-4 to TRBJ2-3, with 7 bases lining up with TRBD2. The J segment lost 5 bases and the V segment lost 0 bases, leaving 6 bases of the junction unmatched. The CDR3 spans 15 residues. Per the germline V gene, CDR1 is SGHNT and CDR2 is YYREEE (reference sequence). CDR3 in DNA: TGTGCCAGCAGCTTGGCCCAGCGGGGTTTAGATACGCAGTATTTT. Translating it yields CASSLAQRGLDTQYF.

This clone was detected a few times. The CDR3 here is CASSEGSRLDQPQHF. In DNA, the CDR3 is TGTGCCAGCAGTGAAGGATCTAGATTAGATCAGCCCCAGCATTTT. J is TRBJ1-5 and V is TRBV2; D unresolved. With 1 base removed from V and 5 bases from J, the gap between germline ends came to 12 bases. The CDR3 totals 15 residues. CDR1 is SNHLY, CDR2 FYNNEI, per germline.

This clone turned up a few times. The DNA of the CDR3 is TGTGCCAGCAGCTTGGGAGGGGGGGCCCCAGAGACCCAGTACTTC. As protein: CASSLGGGAPETQYF. The chain uses TRBV5-4 and TRBJ2-5; weak D call: TRBD2 (7 bases). Trimming left V 0 bases short and J 4 bases short, with 13 bases between. Germline assignment: CDR1 SGHNT and CDR2 YYREEE (reference sequence). This CDR3 has 15 amino acids.

This clone was detected a few times. This chain joins TRBV11-1 and TRBJ1-1; D ambiguous. V lost 5 bases to trimming and J lost 1 base, with 8 bases between them. The CDR3 contains 13 residues. Germline values: CDR1 SGHAT, CDR2 FQDESV (reference sequence). CDR3 sequence (DNA): TGTGCCAGCAGCCTTACAGAGAACACTGAAGCTTTCTTT. Its protein product is CASSLTENTEAFF. The full variable domain, rest sourced from reference TRBV11-1 and TRBJ1-1, is EAEVAQSPRYKITEKSQAVAFWCDPISGHATLYWYRQILGQGPELLVQFQDESVVDDSQLPKDRFSAERLKGVDSTLKIQPAELGDSAMYLCASSLTENTEAFFGQGTRLTVV.

The sample holds a few counts of this clone. The J gene is TRBJ2-1, the V gene TRBV7-8; 8 bases line up with TRBD2. V lost 2 bases to trimming and J lost 8 bases; unmatched junction nucleotides: 5. Germline V CDR1 and CDR2: SGHVS, FQNEAQ. CDR3 length: 14 amino acids. CDR3 loop: CASSLLSGEYEQFF. The CDR3 region has the DNA TGTGCCAGCAGCTTACTTAGCGGGGAGTATGAGCAGTTCTTC.

V is TRBV6-6 and J is TRBJ1-6; TRBD1 aligns across 8 bases. Germline CDR1 and CDR2: MNHNY and SVGAGI (reference sequence). This CDR3 has 16 amino acids. The junction had 8 bases not matched to a gene; V was cut back by 0 bases and J by 10 bases. CDR3 sequence: CASSYSGGQVLSPLHF. The CDR3 nucleotides read TGTGCCAGCAGTTACTCCGGGGGACAGGTACTCTCACCCCTCCACTTT.

This clone was counted a single time. The chain uses TRBV7-2 and TRBJ2-2, with TRBD2 matching over 7 bases. V gave up 2 bases and J gave up 0 bases; unmatched junction bases: 3. The length of the CDR3 is 16 residues. The germline V gene has CDR1 SGHTA and CDR2 FQGNSA. In nucleotides, the CDR3 is TGTGCCAGCAGCTTAAACGGGGGGACGAACACCGGGGAGCTGTTTTTT. It is translated as CASSLNGGTNTGELFF.

This clone has a handful of counts. The V and J genes are TRBV11-3 and TRBJ1-6; TRBD1 might be the D (5 bases). Germline V gene data show CDR1 as SGHNT and CDR2 as YENEEA. The V and J ends lost 1 base and 6 bases respectively, with 10 bases between them. The CDR3 is 15 amino acids. DNA for the CDR3: TGTGCCAGCAGCTTAGGGGGCAGGAGTAATTCACCCCTCCACTTT. Its protein product is CASSLGGRSNSPLHF.

The rearrangement joins TRBV28 to TRBJ1-5, with a tentative D call TRBD1 (6 bases). Per germline, CDR1 MDHEN and CDR2 SYDVKM. V was clipped by 4 bases and J by 2 bases, with 9 bases between them. The CDR3 is made up of 14 amino acids. The CDR3 loop is CASSSGQRNQPQHF. In nucleotides, the CDR3 is TGTGCCAGCAGTTCAGGACAGCGCAATCAGCCCCAGCATTTT. The whole variable domain, remainder taken from reference TRBV28 and TRBJ1-5, is DVKVTQSSRYLVKRTGEKVFLECVQDMDHENMFWYRQDPGLGLRLIYFSYDVKMKEKGDIPEGYSVSREKKERFSLILESASTNQTSMYLCASSSGQRNQPQHFGDGTRLSIL.

In its sample, this clone was seen a few times. The chain carries TRBV7-2 and TRBJ2-5; 11 bases align to TRBD2. Germline V gives CDR1 SGHTA, CDR2 FQGNSA. The CDR3 covers 16 residues. V lost 4 bases and J lost 4; bases outside the gene matches: 8. The CDR3 DNA is TGTGCCAGCAGCTCGACTAGTAGCGGGAGGGGAGAGACCCAGTACTTC. Its protein is CASSSTSSGRGETQYF.

This rearrangement joins TRBV29-1 to TRBJ2-5; TRBD1 matches 9 bases. CDR1 and CDR2 (germline): SQVTM, ANQGSEA. Trimming at V came to 4 bases and at J to 11 bases, leaving 11 bases not matched to a gene. The CDR3 spans 13 residues. The CDR3 DNA follows: TGCAGCGTTGGACGGGACAGGGCTGGAGAGCAGTACTTC. Its translation is CSVGRDRAGEQYF.

This clone was counted between two and nine times. CDR3 amino acids: CASSLFGRGRGNTEAFF. The CDR3 bases are TGTGCCAGCAGTTTATTTGGCAGGGGAAGAGGGAACACTGAAGCTTTCTTT. The chain links TRBV27 to TRBJ1-1, with D possibly matching TRBD1 (6 bases). Germline CDR1 reads MNHEY; CDR2 reads SMNVEV (reference sequence). Trimming left V 1 base short and J 1 base short, with 16 bases between. This CDR3 region has 17 residues.

CDR3 amino acids: CASSPPRANYGYTF. The CDR3 DNA reads TGTGCCAGCAGCCCCCCCAGGGCTAACTATGGCTACACCTTC. The rearrangement uses TRBV28 and TRBJ1-2; TRBD1 might be the D (5 bases). The CDR3 extends over 14 amino acids. CDR1 is MDHEN, CDR2 SYDVKM, per germline. Trimming cost V 6 bases and J 0 bases, with 11 bases left between them.

This clone turned up a few times. CDR3 DNA: TGCGCCAGCAGTGAGGGGCCTCTGAACACTGAAGCTTTCTTT. It translates to CASSEGPLNTEAFF. The chain couples TRBV10-1 to TRBJ1-1, with unresolved D. The CDR3 consists of 14 residues. Per germline, CDR1 WNHNN and CDR2 SYGVQD (reference sequence). Between the trimmed V and J ends, which lost 2 bases and 0 bases, there was a span of 7 bases.

V gene TRBV7-9 combines with J gene TRBJ1-1, with TRBD1 matching 10 bases. CDR1 is SEHNR, CDR2 FQNEAQ, per germline (reference sequence). CDR3 length: 12 amino acids. Trimming removed 8 bases from V and 10 bases from J; junction bases left unmatched: 7. CDR3 nucleotides: TGTGCCAGCCTACCGGGACAGGGGCCAGCTTTCTTT. This sequence encodes CASLPGQGPAFF.

This clone was counted between two and nine times. V usage is TRBV6-5 and J usage is TRBJ1-2, with D possibly matching TRBD1 (6 bases). This CDR3 has 13 amino acids. The V end lost 4 bases, the J end lost 3 bases, and 9 bases lay between the germline ends. Germline V gives CDR1 MNHEY, CDR2 SVGAGI. CDR3 sequence (DNA): TGTGCCAGCAGTTCCCCAGGGGACTATGGCTACACCTTC. The encoded protein is CASSSPGDYGYTF.